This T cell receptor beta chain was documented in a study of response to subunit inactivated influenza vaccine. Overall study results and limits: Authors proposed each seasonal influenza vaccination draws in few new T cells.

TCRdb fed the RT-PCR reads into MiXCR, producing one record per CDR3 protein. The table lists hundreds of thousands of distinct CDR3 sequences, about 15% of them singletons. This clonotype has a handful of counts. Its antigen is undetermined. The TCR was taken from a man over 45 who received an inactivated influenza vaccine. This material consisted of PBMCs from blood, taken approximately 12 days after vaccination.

The CDR3 sequence is CASSLDPANYGYTF. The CDR3 DNA is TGCGCCAGCAGCTTGGATCCAGCCAACTATGGCTACACCTTC. The chain employs TRBV5-1 and TRBJ1-2; D gene unclear. Trimming took 0 bases from V and 2 from J, leaving 8 bases between them. In germline, CDR1 is SGHRS, CDR2 YFSETQ. The CDR3 extends over 14 amino acids.